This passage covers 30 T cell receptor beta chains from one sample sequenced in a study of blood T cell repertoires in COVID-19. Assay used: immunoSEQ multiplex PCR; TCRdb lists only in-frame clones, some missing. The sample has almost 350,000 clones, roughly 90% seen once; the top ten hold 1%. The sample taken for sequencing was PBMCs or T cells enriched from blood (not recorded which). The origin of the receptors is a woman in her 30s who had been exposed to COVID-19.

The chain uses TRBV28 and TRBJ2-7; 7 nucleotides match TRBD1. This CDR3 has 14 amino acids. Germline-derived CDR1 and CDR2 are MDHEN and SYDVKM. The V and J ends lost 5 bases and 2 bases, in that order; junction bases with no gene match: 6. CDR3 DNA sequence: TGTGCCAGCAGTGGAACAGGGGACCCCTACGAGCAGTACTTC. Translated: CASSGTGDPYEQYF.

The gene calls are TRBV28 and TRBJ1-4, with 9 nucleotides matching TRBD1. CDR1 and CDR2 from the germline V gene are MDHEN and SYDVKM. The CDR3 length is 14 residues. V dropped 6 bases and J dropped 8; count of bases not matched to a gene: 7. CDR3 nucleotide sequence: TGTGCCAGCAGCCCCACAGGGGGCAGCGAAAAACTGTTTTTT. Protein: CASSPTGGSEKLFF.

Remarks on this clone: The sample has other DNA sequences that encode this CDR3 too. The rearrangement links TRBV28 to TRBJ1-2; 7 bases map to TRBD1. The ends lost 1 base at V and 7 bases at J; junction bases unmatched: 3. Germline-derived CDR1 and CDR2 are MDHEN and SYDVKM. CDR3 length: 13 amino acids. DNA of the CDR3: TGTGCCAGCAGTTTATCTGACAGGGTTGGCTACACCTTC. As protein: CASSLSDRVGYTF.

CDR3 region: CAWRPRGRITGELFF. In nucleotides, the CDR3 is TGTGCCTGGAGGCCCCGAGGAAGGATCACCGGGGAGCTGTTTTTT. The chain uses TRBV30 and TRBJ2-2; no reliable D call. Germline CDR1 reads GTSNPN; CDR2 reads SVGIG (reference sequence). This CDR3 is 15 amino acids long. Trimming shortened V by 3 bases and J by 4 bases, and 15 bases separated the two germline ends.

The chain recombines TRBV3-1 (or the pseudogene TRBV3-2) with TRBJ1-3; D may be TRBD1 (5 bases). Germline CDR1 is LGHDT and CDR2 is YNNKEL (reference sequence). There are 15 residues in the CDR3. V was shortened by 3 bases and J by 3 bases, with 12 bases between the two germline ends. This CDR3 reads CASSQGLTVGNTIYF. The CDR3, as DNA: TGTGCCAGCAGCCAGGGGCTTACGGTTGGAAACACCATATATTTT.

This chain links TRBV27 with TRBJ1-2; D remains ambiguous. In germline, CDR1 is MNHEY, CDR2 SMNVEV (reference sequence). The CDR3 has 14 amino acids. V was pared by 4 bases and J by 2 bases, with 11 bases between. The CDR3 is CASSSRRRNYGYTF. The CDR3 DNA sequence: TGTGCCAGCAGTTCTCGGCGCAGGAACTATGGCTACACCTTC.

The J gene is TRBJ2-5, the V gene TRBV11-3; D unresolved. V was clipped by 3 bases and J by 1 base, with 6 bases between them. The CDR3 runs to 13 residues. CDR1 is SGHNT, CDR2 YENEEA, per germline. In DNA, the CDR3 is TGTGCCAGCAGCTTTGGAGCCCAAGAGACCCAGTACTTC. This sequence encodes CASSFGAQETQYF.

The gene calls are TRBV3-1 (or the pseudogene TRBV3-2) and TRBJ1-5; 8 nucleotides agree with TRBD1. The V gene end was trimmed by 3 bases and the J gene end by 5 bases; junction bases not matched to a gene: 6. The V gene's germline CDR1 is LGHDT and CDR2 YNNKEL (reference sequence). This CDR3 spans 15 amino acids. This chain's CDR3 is CASSQAGGAHQPQHF. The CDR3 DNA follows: TGTGCCAGCAGCCAGGCAGGGGGCGCGCATCAGCCCCAGCATTTT.

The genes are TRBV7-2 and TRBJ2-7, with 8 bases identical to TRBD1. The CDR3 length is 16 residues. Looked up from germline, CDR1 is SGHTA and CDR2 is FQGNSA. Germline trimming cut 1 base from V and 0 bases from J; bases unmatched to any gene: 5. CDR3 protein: CASSLGWTGLSYEQYF. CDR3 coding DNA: TGTGCCAGCAGCTTAGGTTGGACAGGGCTCTCCTACGAGCAGTACTTC. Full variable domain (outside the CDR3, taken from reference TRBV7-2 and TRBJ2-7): GAGVSQSPSNKVTEKGKDVELRCDPISGHTALYWYRQSLGQGLEFLIYFQGNSAPDKSGLPSDRFSAERTGGSVSTLTIQRTQQEDSAVYLCASSLGWTGLSYEQYFGPGTRLTVT.

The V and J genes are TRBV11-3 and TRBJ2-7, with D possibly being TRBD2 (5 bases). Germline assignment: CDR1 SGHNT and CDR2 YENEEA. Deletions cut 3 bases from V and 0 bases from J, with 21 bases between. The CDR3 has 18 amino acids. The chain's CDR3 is CASSLTPGMAGISYEQYF. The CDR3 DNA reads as TGTGCCAGCAGCTTGACCCCCGGAATGGCGGGCATCTCCTACGAGCAGTACTTC.

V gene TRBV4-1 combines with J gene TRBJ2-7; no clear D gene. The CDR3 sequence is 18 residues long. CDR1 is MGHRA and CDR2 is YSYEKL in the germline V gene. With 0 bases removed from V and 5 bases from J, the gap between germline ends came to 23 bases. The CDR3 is CASSQDRFFSRNDNEQYF. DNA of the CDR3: TGCGCCAGCAGCCAAGATCGGTTTTTCTCACGGAATGACAACGAGCAGTACTTC.

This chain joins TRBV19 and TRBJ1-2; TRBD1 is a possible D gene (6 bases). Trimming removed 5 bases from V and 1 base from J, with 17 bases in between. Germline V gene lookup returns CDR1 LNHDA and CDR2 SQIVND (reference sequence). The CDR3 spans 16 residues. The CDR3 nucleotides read TGTGCCAGTAGTCCAATCTCAGGGGCGAATAACTATGGCTACACCTTC. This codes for CASSPISGANNYGYTF.

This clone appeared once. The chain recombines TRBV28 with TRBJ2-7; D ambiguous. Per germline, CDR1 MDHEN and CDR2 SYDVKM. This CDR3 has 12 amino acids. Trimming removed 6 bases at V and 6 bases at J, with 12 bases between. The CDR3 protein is CASSRSPSEQYF. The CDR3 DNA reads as TGTGCCAGCAGCCGATCCCCCAGCGAGCAGTACTTC.

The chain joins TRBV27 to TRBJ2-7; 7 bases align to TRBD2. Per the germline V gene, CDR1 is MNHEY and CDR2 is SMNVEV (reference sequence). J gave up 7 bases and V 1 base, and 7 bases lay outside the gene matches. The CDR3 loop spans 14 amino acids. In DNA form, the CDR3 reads TGTGCCAGCAGTTTATACGGCGGGAGTGTAGAGCAGTACTTC. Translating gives CASSLYGGSVEQYF.

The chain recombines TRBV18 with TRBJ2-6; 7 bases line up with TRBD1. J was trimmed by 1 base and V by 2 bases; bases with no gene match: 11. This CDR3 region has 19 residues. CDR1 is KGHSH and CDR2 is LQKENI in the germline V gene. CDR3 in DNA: TGTGCCAGCTCACCAAGGGGGCACAGGGTCTCGTCTGGGGCCAACGTCCTGACTTTC. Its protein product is CASSPRGHRVSSGANVLTF.

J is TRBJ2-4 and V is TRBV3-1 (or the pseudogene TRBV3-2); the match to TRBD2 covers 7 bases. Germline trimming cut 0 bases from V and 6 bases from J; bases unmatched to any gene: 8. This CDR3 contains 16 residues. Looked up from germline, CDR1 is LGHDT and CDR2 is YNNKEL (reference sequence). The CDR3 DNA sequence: TGTGCCAGCAGCCAAGAGGGCGGGAGCTACCGAAACATTCAGTACTTC. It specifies CASSQEGGSYRNIQYF.

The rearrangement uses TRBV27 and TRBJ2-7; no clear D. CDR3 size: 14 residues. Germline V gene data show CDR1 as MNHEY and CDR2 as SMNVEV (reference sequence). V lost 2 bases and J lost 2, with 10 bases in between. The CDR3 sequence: CASSLRPYTYEQYF. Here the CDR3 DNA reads TGTGCCAGCAGTTTACGTCCTTACACCTACGAGCAGTACTTC.

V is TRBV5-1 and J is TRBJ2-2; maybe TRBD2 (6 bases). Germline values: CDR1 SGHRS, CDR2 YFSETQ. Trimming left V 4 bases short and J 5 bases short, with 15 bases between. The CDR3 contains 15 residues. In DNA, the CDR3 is TGCGCCAGCAGCCCAATACTAGCCCCTACCGGGGAGCTGTTTTTT. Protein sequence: CASSPILAPTGELFF.

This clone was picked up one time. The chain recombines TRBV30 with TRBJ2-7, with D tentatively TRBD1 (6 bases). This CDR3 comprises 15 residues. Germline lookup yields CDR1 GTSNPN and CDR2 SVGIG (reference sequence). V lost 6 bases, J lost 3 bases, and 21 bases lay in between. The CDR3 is CACVKRQAPDYEQYF. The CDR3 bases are TGTGCCTGCGTAAAGAGACAGGCACCTGACTACGAGCAGTACTTC.

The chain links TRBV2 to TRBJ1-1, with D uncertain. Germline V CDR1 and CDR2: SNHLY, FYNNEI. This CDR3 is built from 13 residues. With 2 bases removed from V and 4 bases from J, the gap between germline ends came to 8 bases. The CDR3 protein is CASSESRLTEAFF. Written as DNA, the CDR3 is TGTGCCAGCAGTGAAAGCAGGCTCACTGAAGCTTTCTTT. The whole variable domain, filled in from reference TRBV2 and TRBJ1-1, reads EPEVTQTPSHQVTQMGQEVILRCVPISNHLYFYWYRQILGQKVEFLVSFYNNEISEKSEIFDDQFSVERPDGSNFTLKIRSTKLEDSAMYFCASSESRLTEAFFGQGTRLTVV.

The CDR3 DNA follows: TGCGCCAGCAGTACGGGATGGGGAAGGGGGCCTGAAGCTTTCTTT. Amino acid sequence: CASSTGWGRGPEAFF. The gene calls are TRBV10-1 and TRBJ1-1, with 7 nucleotides matching TRBD1. Trimming at V came to 5 bases and at J to 6 bases, leaving 12 bases not matched to a gene. Germline-derived CDR1 and CDR2 are WNHNN and SYGVQD (reference sequence). This CDR3 region has 15 residues.

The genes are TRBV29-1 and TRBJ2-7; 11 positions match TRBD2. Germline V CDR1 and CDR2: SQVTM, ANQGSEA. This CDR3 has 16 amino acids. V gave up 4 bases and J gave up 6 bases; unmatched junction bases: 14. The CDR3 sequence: CSVGFKIAGGQSEQYF. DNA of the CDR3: TGCAGCGTTGGGTTTAAAATAGCGGGAGGGCAATCCGAGCAGTACTTC.

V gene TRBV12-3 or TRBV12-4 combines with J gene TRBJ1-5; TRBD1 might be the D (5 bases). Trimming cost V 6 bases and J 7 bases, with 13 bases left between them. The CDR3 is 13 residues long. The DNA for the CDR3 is TGTGCCAGCAGCACGAAGGGGCAGCAGCCCCAGCATTTT. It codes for CASSTKGQQPQHF.

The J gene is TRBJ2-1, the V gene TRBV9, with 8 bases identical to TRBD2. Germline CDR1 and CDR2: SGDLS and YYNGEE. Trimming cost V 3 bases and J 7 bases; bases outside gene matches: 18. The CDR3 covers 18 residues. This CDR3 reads CASSEAPLREGPINEQFF. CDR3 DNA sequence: TGTGCCAGCAGCGAGGCCCCCCTTCGGGAGGGCCCTATAAATGAGCAGTTCTTC. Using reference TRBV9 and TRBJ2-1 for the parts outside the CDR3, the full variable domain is DSGVTQTPKHLITATGQRVTLRCSPRSGDLSVYWYQQSLDQGLQFLIQYYNGEERAKGNILERFSAQQFPDLHSELNLSSLELGDSALYFCASSEAPLREGPINEQFFGPGTRLTVL.

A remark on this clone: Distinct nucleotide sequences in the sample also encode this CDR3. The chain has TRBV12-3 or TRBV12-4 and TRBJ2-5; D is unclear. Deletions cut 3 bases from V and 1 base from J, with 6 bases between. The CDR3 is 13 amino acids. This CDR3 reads CASSLGSQETQYF. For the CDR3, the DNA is TGTGCCAGCAGTTTGGGCAGCCAAGAGACCCAGTACTTC.

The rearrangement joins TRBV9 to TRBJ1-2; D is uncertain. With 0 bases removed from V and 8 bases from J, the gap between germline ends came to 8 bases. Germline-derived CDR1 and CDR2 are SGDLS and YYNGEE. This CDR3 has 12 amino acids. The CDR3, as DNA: TGTGCCAGCAGCGTAGATGGGCACGGCTACACCTTC. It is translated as CASSVDGHGYTF.

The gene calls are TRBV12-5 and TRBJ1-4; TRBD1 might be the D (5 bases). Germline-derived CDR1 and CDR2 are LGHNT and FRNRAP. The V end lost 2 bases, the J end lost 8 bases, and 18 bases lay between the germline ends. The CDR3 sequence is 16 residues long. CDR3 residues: CASGLTSGTRGEKLFF. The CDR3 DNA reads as TGTGCTAGTGGTTTGACCTCCGGGACTAGGGGAGAAAAACTGTTTTTT.

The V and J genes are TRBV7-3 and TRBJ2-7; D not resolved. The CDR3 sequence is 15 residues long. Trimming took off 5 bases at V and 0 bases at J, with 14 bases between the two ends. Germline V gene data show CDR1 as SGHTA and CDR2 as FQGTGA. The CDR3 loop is CASSQQASTSYEQYF. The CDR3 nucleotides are TGTGCCAGCAGCCAACAAGCGAGTACCTCCTACGAGCAGTACTTC.

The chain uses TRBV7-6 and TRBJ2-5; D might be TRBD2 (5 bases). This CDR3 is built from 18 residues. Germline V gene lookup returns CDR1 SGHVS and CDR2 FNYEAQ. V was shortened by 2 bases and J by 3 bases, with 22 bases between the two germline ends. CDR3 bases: TGTGCCAGCAGCTTATTAAATCCCTTCGGGATAACTAAAGAGACCCAGTACTTC. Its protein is CASSLLNPFGITKETQYF.

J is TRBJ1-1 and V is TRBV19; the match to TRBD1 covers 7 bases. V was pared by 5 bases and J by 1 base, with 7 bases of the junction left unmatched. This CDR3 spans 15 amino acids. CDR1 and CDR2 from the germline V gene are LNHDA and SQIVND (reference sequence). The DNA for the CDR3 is TGTGCCAGTAGTCCCCGACAGGGTTGGAACACTGAAGCTTTCTTT. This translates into CASSPRQGWNTEAFF.